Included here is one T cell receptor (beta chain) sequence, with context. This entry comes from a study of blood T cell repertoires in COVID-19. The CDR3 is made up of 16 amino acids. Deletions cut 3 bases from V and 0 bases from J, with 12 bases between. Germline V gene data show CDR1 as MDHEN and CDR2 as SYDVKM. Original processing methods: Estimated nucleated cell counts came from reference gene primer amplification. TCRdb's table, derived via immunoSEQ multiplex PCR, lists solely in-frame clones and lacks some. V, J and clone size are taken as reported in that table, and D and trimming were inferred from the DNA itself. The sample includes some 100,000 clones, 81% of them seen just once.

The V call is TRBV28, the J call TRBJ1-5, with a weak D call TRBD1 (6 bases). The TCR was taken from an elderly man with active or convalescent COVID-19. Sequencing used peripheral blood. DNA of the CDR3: TGTGCCAGCAGTTTCCGCTGGGACACTAGCAATCAGCCCCAGCATTTT. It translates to CASSFRWDTSNQPQHF.